One sample yielded the 12 T cell receptor beta chains listed below, sequenced in a study of T-cell reconstitution after alpha-beta-depleted transplantation in children. The TCRbeta library was prepared with unique molecular identifiers. TCRdb fed the PCR reads into MiXCR, producing one record per CDR3 protein. The sample shows 17,000 or so distinct CDR3 sequences, roughly an eighth of them seen only once. The sample here was PBMCs, mostly from graft donor cells, taken 180 days after TCRalphabeta/CD19-depleted stem cell transplant. The receptors here all came from a boy in the first two years of life who had a stem cell transplant for Wiskott-Aldrich syndrome, so the T cells may come from the graft donor.

This clonotype has more than one count but fewer than ten. The gene calls are TRBV18 and TRBJ2-3, with D possibly matching TRBD1 (6 bases). Germline assignment: CDR1 KGHSH and CDR2 LQKENI. Trimming cost V 4 bases and J 5 bases, with 13 bases left between them. This CDR3 has 14 amino acids. This CDR3 is CASSRTGHVDTQYF. CDR3 coding DNA: TGTGCCAGCTCACGTACAGGGCACGTAGATACGCAGTATTTT.

This clonotype was seen repeatedly, ten times or more. V usage is TRBV12-3 or TRBV12-4 and J usage is TRBJ2-2; D gene unclear. V lost 6 bases to trimming and J lost 1 base, with 9 bases between them. The CDR3 loop spans 14 amino acids. The DNA for the CDR3 is TGTGCCAGCAGCGTCTCAGGGAACACCGGGGAGCTGTTTTTT. Amino acids: CASSVSGNTGELFF.

This clonotype appeared many times. The CDR3 is CSAQAGTANTDTQYF. In nucleotides, the CDR3 is TGCAGTGCCCAGGCCGGGACGGCAAACACAGATACGCAGTATTTT. This sequence joins TRBV20-1 and TRBJ2-3; D might be TRBD1 or TRBD2, each matching 5 bases. Germline V gene lookup returns CDR1 DFQATT and CDR2 SNEGSKA (reference sequence). V was cut by 6 bases and J by 2 bases, with 18 bases left in between. The CDR3 is 15 residues long.

This clonotype was seen at least ten times. The chain joins TRBV5-1 to TRBJ1-2; D gene unclear. The CDR3 has 14 residues. The V end was cut by 0 bases, the J end by 4 bases, with 10 bases between. Germline V gives CDR1 SGHRS, CDR2 YFSETQ. The CDR3 nucleotides are TGCGCCAGCAGCTTGGAGGGCAGCAGCTATGGCTACACCTTC. It translates to CASSLEGSSYGYTF.

The chain uses TRBV2 and TRBJ2-7; 8 bases align to TRBD1. V shed 8 bases, J shed 2 bases, and the junction held 2 bases outside the gene matches. Germline assignment: CDR1 SNHLY and CDR2 FYNNEI. This CDR3 spans 12 amino acids. CDR3 sequence reads: CASSTGAYEQYF. In nucleotides, the CDR3 is TGTGCCAGCTCGACAGGGGCCTACGAGCAGTACTTC.

This clonotype has more than one count but fewer than ten. The rearrangement joins TRBV5-1 to TRBJ2-3; D is perhaps TRBD2 (5 bases). Trimming cost V 4 bases and J 1 base, with 10 bases left between them. Germline V gene sequence: CDR1 SGHRS, CDR2 YFSETQ. There are 14 residues in the CDR3. CDR3 in DNA: TGCGCCAGCAGCGGTGATAGCGGCACAGATACGCAGTATTTT. Translation: CASSGDSGTDTQYF.

The genes are TRBV5-1 and TRBJ2-1, with D perhaps matching TRBD1 (6 bases). V lost 2 bases and J 6 bases, leaving 12 bases between the germline ends. CDR3 size: 14 residues. Looked up from germline, CDR1 is SGHRS and CDR2 is YFSETQ. In DNA form, the CDR3 reads TGCGCCAGCAGCTTAAATCCAGGGGCCAATGAGCAGTTCTTC. It codes for CASSLNPGANEQFF.

This clonotype was seen a handful of times. J is TRBJ2-1 and V is TRBV10-2, with 9 bases lining up with TRBD2. Germline trimming cut 5 bases from V and 3 bases from J; bases unmatched to any gene: 8. The CDR3 is 16 amino acids. Germline V gives CDR1 WSHSY, CDR2 SAAADI. The CDR3 coding sequence is TGCGCCAGCAGTAGGTTCCTAGCGGGACTCTACAATGAGCAGTTCTTC. Translating it yields CASSRFLAGLYNEQFF.

This clonotype has just a few counts. The junction departs from germline at one end; a sequencing error may be responsible. The chain links TRBV19 to TRBJ1-1, with D possibly matching TRBD1 (6 bases). The CDR3 contains 14 residues. CDR1 is LNHDA and CDR2 is SQIVND in the germline V gene (reference sequence). For the CDR3, the DNA is TGTGTCAGTAGCGAATTGGACAGTAACACTGAAGCTTTCTTT. Translated: CVSSELDSNTEAFF.

This clonotype was observed many times. The chain has TRBV2 and TRBJ2-1; D not certain. Per the germline V gene, CDR1 is SNHLY and CDR2 is FYNNEI. V lost 6 bases and J lost 10, with 19 bases in between. This CDR3 is built from 14 residues. DNA for the CDR3: TGTGCCAGCAGCCCAGACCTAACGGTCCGGGAGCAGTTCTTC. Translating it yields CASSPDLTVREQFF.

This clonotype appeared a few times. The rearrangement links TRBV24-1 to TRBJ2-1, with D possibly called TRBD1 or TRBD2 (6 bases each). The V end lost 1 base, the J end lost 4 bases, and 13 bases lay between the germline ends. The CDR3 length is 16 residues. CDR1 and CDR2 (germline): KGHDR, SFDVKD. DNA of the CDR3: TGTGCCACCAGTGATTTAGGGGGGCGTGGGTACAATGAGCAGTTCTTC. Amino acid sequence: CATSDLGGRGYNEQFF.

This clonotype was recorded many times. The rearrangement links TRBV5-1 to TRBJ2-2; TRBD1 matches 8 bases. Germline loops: CDR1 SGHRS, CDR2 YFSETQ. The CDR3 loop spans 16 amino acids. V shed 4 bases, J shed 1 base, and the junction held 6 bases outside the gene matches. This chain's CDR3 is CASSGLGTGNTGELFF. The CDR3 DNA is TGCGCCAGCAGCGGCCTCGGGACAGGGAACACCGGGGAGCTGTTTTTT.